The 26 T cell receptor beta chains below all came from one sample that was sequenced in a study of vaccination effects on CD4 cells after COVID-19. Produced via immunoSEQ multiplex PCR; TCRdb's table is partial and in-frame only. The profile shows under 20,000 clones, around four fifths of them singletons. These receptors lack a known antigen. Expansion with viral peptide pools was applied to antigen-specific CD4+ T cells by the ViraFEST assay prior to sequencing. Cultured cells yielded isolated CD4+ T cells after around 10 days. This individual tested PCR-positive for SARS-CoV-2 infection between March and December 2020. The source material was CD4+ T cells from PBMCs cultured with SARS-CoV-2 spike peptides, sampled before COVID-19 vaccination. Receptor source: a human donor who had a prior SARS-CoV-2 infection.

The chain couples TRBV7-9 to TRBJ2-1, with D tentatively TRBD2 (5 bases). Trimming stripped 6 bases from V and 11 bases from J, with 14 bases between. This CDR3 has 12 residues. Germline V gene lookup returns CDR1 SEHNR and CDR2 FQNEAQ (reference sequence). CDR3 DNA: TGTGCCAGCAGTAGACCCAGCGGCCAGCAGTTCTTC. Translating gives CASSRPSGQQFF.

This chain uses TRBV5-1 with TRBJ1-3; possibly TRBD1 for D (6 bases). The V gene lost 6 bases and the J gene lost 0 bases, with 16 bases spanning the gap. The CDR3 runs 16 residues. Germline V gives CDR1 SGHRS, CDR2 YFSETQ. The chain's CDR3 is CASTLGDTSSGNTIYF. The CDR3 DNA reads as TGCGCCAGCACCCTCGGGGACACCAGCTCTGGAAACACCATATATTTT.

This clone was picked up a small number of times. The genes are TRBV27 and TRBJ1-1; 10 nucleotides agree with TRBD1. The CDR3 runs to 15 residues. Germline loops: CDR1 MNHEY, CDR2 SMNVEV (reference sequence). J was trimmed by 1 base and V by 5 bases; bases with no gene match: 4. DNA of the CDR3: TGTGCCAGCAGTCCCCGACAGGGGGCGAACACTGAAGCTTTCTTT. Translated: CASSPRQGANTEAFF.

The CDR3 DNA reads TGTGCCAGCAGTCGGGACAGGGGGCATTTGGACACCATATATTTT. Its translation is CASSRDRGHLDTIYF. V and J are TRBV2 and TRBJ1-3; 12 positions agree with TRBD1. The CDR3 extends over 15 amino acids. Germline CDR1 and CDR2: SNHLY and FYNNEI. Germline trimming cut 5 bases from V and 8 bases from J; bases unmatched to any gene: 7.

The rearrangement uses TRBV4-3 and TRBJ2-7; D is unclear. Trimming took off 0 bases at V and 7 bases at J, with 10 bases between the two ends. CDR3 length: 13 amino acids. In germline, CDR1 is LGHNA, CDR2 YSLEER. In DNA, the CDR3 is TGCGCCAGCAGCCAAGATATATTTCGGGAGCAGTACTTC. It translates to CASSQDIFREQYF.

This clone came up once. The chain joins TRBV2 to TRBJ2-7; D remains ambiguous. Germline lookup yields CDR1 SNHLY and CDR2 FYNNEI. Between the trimmed V and J ends, which lost 2 bases and 6 bases, there was a span of 14 bases. CDR3 length equals 14 residues. The chain's CDR3 is CASSESSRRSEQYF. The CDR3 DNA reads TGTGCCAGCAGTGAATCCAGCCGTCGCTCCGAGCAGTACTTC.

This sequence joins TRBV5-1 and TRBJ2-7; D is perhaps TRBD1 (6 bases). In germline, CDR1 is SGHRS, CDR2 YFSETQ. Trimming cost V 0 bases and J 3 bases, with 10 bases left between them. CDR3 length: 14 amino acids. The DNA for the CDR3 is TGCGCCAGCAGCTTGGTGGGGGCGGGCTACGAGCAGTACTTC. This encodes CASSLVGAGYEQYF. Using reference TRBV5-1 and TRBJ2-7 for the parts outside the CDR3, the full variable domain is KAGVTQTPRYLIKTRGQQVTLSCSPISGHRSVSWYQQTPGQGLQFLFEYFSETQRNKGNFPGRFSGRQFSNSRSEMNVSTLELGDSALYLCASSLVGAGYEQYFGPGTRLTVT.

A single count supports this clone. This chain joins TRBV5-1 and TRBJ2-2; D remains unclear. The CDR3 contains 17 residues. The V end lost 1 base, the J end lost 0 bases, and 13 bases lay between the germline ends. The germline V gene has CDR1 SGHRS and CDR2 YFSETQ. In DNA, the CDR3 is TGCGCCAGCAGCTTGATGGCAGCTATTGCGAACACCGGGGAGCTGTTTTTT. This sequence encodes CASSLMAAIANTGELFF.

The rearrangement uses TRBV2 and TRBJ2-3, with TRBD2 as a possible D gene (6 bases). The CDR3 covers 16 residues. Deletions cut 7 bases from V and 0 bases from J, with 17 bases between. Germline CDR1 reads SNHLY; CDR2 reads FYNNEI. CDR3 in DNA: TGTGCCAGCAACCCCGCGGGGCTACCTAGCACAGATACGCAGTATTTT. It is translated as CASNPAGLPSTDTQYF.

V is TRBV9 and J is TRBJ2-7; D is perhaps TRBD1 (6 bases). The germline V gene encodes CDR1 SGDLS and CDR2 YYNGEE. The CDR3 consists of 14 residues. V was cut by 3 bases and J by 1 base, with 11 bases left in between. CDR3 DNA: TGTGCCAGCAGCGAGGACAGCCATTCCTACGAGCAGTACTTC. The encoded protein is CASSEDSHSYEQYF.

The chain links TRBV4-1 to TRBJ2-5; TRBD2 aligns across 9 bases. The V and J ends lost 1 base and 5 bases, in that order; junction bases with no gene match: 11. The CDR3 is 17 residues long. The germline V gene encodes CDR1 MGHRA and CDR2 YSYEKL. CDR3 residues: CASSQGLAGGIGETQYF. The DNA for the CDR3 is TGCGCCAGCAGCCAAGGGTTGGCGGGGGGGATAGGTGAGACCCAGTACTTC.

The chain employs TRBV11-3 and TRBJ2-7; D perhaps matches TRBD2 (5 bases). Germline V gene lookup returns CDR1 SGHNT and CDR2 YENEEA. The CDR3 contains 15 residues. Trimming left V 5 bases short and J 1 base short, with 15 bases between. CDR3 sequence reads: CASSAISAPSYEQYF. In DNA, the CDR3 is TGTGCCAGCAGCGCAATTAGCGCCCCTTCCTACGAGCAGTACTTC.

The chain recombines TRBV7-2 with TRBJ2-7, with D maybe TRBD2 (6 bases). With 4 bases removed from V and 7 bases from J, the gap between germline ends came to 20 bases. Germline assignment: CDR1 SGHTA and CDR2 FQGNSA. The CDR3 is 15 amino acids. CDR3 in DNA: TGTGCCAGCAGCTCAGGGACTCGATGGCCGGGGGAGCAGTACTTC. Encoded protein: CASSSGTRWPGEQYF.

This sequence joins TRBV28 and TRBJ1-4; no clear D gene. V lost 6 bases, J lost 8 bases, and 10 bases lay in between. The CDR3 totals 12 residues. Germline loops: CDR1 MDHEN, CDR2 SYDVKM. The CDR3 region is CASSSVEEKLFF. CDR3 coding DNA: TGTGCCAGCAGCTCGGTGGAAGAAAAACTGTTTTTT. The full variable domain, with the rest looked up from reference TRBV28 and TRBJ1-4, is DVKVTQSSRYLVKRTGEKVFLECVQDMDHENMFWYRQDPGLGLRLIYFSYDVKMKEKGDIPEGYSVSREKKERFSLILESASTNQTSMYLCASSSVEEKLFFGSGTQLSVL.

The rearrangement joins TRBV5-1 to TRBJ2-3; D is perhaps TRBD1 or TRBD2 (5 bases each). Germline lookup yields CDR1 SGHRS and CDR2 YFSETQ. This CDR3 comprises 15 residues. Trimming cost V 2 bases and J 11 bases, with 21 bases left between them. The CDR3 nucleotides read TGCGCCAGCAGCTTATCTTTCGGGACCCCTCTTATGCAGTATTTT. It specifies CASSLSFGTPLMQYF.

In this sample, this clone is medium-sized (0.01 to 0.1%). The chain combines TRBV7-2 with TRBJ2-1; TRBD2 matches 11 bases. CDR3 length: 15 residues. J was trimmed by 4 bases and V by 5 bases; bases with no gene match: 4. CDR1 is SGHTA and CDR2 is FQGNSA in the germline V gene. The CDR3 protein is CASSPSGGFYNEQFF. The CDR3 DNA sequence: TGTGCCAGCAGCCCTAGCGGGGGGTTTTACAATGAGCAGTTCTTC.

J is TRBJ1-2 and V is TRBV28; D not resolved. Trimming took off 6 bases at V and 2 bases at J, with 10 bases between the two ends. Germline V CDR1 and CDR2: MDHEN, SYDVKM. There are 13 residues in the CDR3. The CDR3 loop is CASSLDGNYGYTF. The CDR3 nucleotides read TGTGCCAGCAGCCTGGACGGAAACTATGGCTACACCTTC.

This clone was recorded only once. The chain links TRBV6-2 or TRBV6-3 to TRBJ1-2, with TRBD1 matching 7 bases. Looked up from germline, CDR1 is MNHEY and CDR2 is SVGEGT. This CDR3 has 13 residues. The J segment lost 0 bases and the V segment lost 6 bases, leaving 1 base of the junction unmatched. For the CDR3, the DNA is TGTGCCAGCAGCCAGGGGGCTAACTATGGCTACACCTTC. Protein product: CASSQGANYGYTF.

V is TRBV3-1 (or the pseudogene TRBV3-2) and J is TRBJ2-7; D may be TRBD1 (5 bases). CDR3 length: 13 amino acids. The V and J ends lost 4 bases and 7 bases respectively, with 14 bases between them. Germline-derived CDR1 and CDR2 are LGHDT and YNNKEL (reference sequence). The CDR3 protein is CASSRTGSAEQYF. CDR3 DNA: TGTGCCAGCAGCCGAACAGGATCGGCGGAGCAGTACTTC.

The chain is built from TRBV5-4 and TRBJ2-3; 13 bases are a match to TRBD2. After removal of 6 bases from V and 1 base from J, the junction contained 5 bases not matched to a gene. Germline V gene data show CDR1 as SGHNT and CDR2 as YYREEE (reference sequence). The CDR3 contains 16 residues. CDR3 DNA sequence: TGTGCCAGCACCTCCGGACTAGCGGGAGGCACAGATACGCAGTATTTT. This translates into CASTSGLAGGTDTQYF.

The chain joins TRBV7-9 to TRBJ2-7, with D perhaps matching TRBD2 (6 bases). The CDR3 loop spans 18 amino acids. V shed 2 bases and J shed 3 bases, with 23 bases lying between them. Germline V gives CDR1 SEHNR, CDR2 FQNEAQ (reference sequence). CDR3 sequence reads: CASSLNWGVPGNSYEQYF. CDR3 in DNA: TGTGCCAGCAGCTTAAATTGGGGGGTCCCGGGAAATAGCTACGAGCAGTACTTC.

This rearrangement joins TRBV29-1 to TRBJ2-1; the match to TRBD2 covers 13 bases. Per germline, CDR1 SQVTM and CDR2 ANQGSEA. The CDR3 runs 15 residues. J lost 5 bases, V lost 5 bases, and 6 bases had no gene match. CDR3 nucleotides: TGCAGCGTTCAGAGACTAGCGGGGGGTGACAATGAGCAGTTCTTC. Translated, it gives CSVQRLAGGDNEQFF.

The chain combines TRBV20-1 with TRBJ2-1, with 8 bases identical to TRBD2. The CDR3 covers 14 residues. CDR1 and CDR2 (germline): DFQATT, SNEGSKA (reference sequence). V shed 3 bases, J shed 8 bases, and the junction held 9 bases outside the gene matches. The DNA of the CDR3 is TGCAGTGCTAGTACGCGGGGGGCGGGGGATGAGCAGTTCTTC. Protein product: CSASTRGAGDEQFF.

The chain links TRBV18 to TRBJ1-2; TRBD1 agrees at 7 bases. The germline V gene encodes CDR1 KGHSH and CDR2 LQKENI. There are 13 residues in the CDR3. V lost 6 bases, J lost 2 bases, and 3 bases stayed unmatched. DNA for the CDR3: TGTGCCAGCTCCATCAGGGGGAACTATGGCTACACCTTC. Its protein product is CASSIRGNYGYTF.

The rearrangement joins TRBV30 to TRBJ2-5; D is perhaps TRBD2 (6 bases). The germline gives CDR1 GTSNPN, CDR2 SVGIG (reference sequence). V lost 0 bases to trimming and J lost 2 bases, with 10 bases between them. The CDR3 sequence is 14 residues long. The CDR3 DNA follows: TGTGCCTGGAGTGTGGGACTCTCTCAAGAGACCCAGTACTTC. Its protein product is CAWSVGLSQETQYF.

This sequence joins TRBV4-3 and TRBJ2-3, with TRBD2 identical over 8 bases. The CDR3 is made up of 18 amino acids. CDR1 and CDR2 (germline): LGHNA, YSLEER. The J segment lost 0 bases and the V segment lost 4 bases, leaving 12 bases of the junction unmatched. CDR3 nucleotides: TGCGCCAGCAGCCCAAAACAAATTAGCGGGACTAGCACAGATACGCAGTATTTT. It is translated as CASSPKQISGTSTDTQYF.